The subject of this entry is one T cell receptor (beta chain). The data belong to a study of molecular identifiers for immune sequencing clone quantification. The CDR3 totals 17 residues. The V gene's germline CDR1 is MNHEY and CDR2 SMNVEV (reference sequence). Trimming removed 4 bases from V and 1 base from J; junction bases left unmatched: 11. TCRdb itself ran the PCR reads through MiXCR, one entry per CDR3 protein. Among 60,000 to 70,000 distinct CDR3 sequences listed, roughly 20% were seen once. The sample consisted of naive CD8+ T cells from blood, with Jurkat cell RNA spiked in. Noted subset: FACS-sorted CD8+CD4-CCR7+CD45RA+ naive T cells. The V gene is TRBV27, the J gene TRBJ2-5; TRBD2 aligns across 8 bases. The sequence was collected from a human donor in good health. Some libraries in this study had Jurkat cell RNA spiked in. The DNA for the CDR3 is TGTGCCAGCAGTTCCGACCTGAGCGGGAGCCCCCAAGAGACCCAGTACTTC. Translation: CASSSDLSGSPQETQYF.